This T cell receptor beta chain was found in a study of blood T cells in healthy people across ages. General study findings and limits: Unsorted PBMCs prevented conclusive naive versus antigen-experienced comparison.

This clonotype has at least ten counts. Antigen specificity is unknown. The ends lost 6 bases at V and 10 bases at J; junction bases unmatched: 12. Germline CDR1 is ENHRY and CDR2 is SYGVKD. This CDR3 region has 16 residues. A sample-barcoded 5' primer and a J-beta primer mix were used in a second PCR of roughly 7 to 11 cycles. TCRdb recomputed calls from the 5' RACE reads with MiXCR, one row per CDR3 protein. The table lists about 1.6 million distinct CDR3 sequences, approximately 32% of them singletons. The sample was blood. V usage is TRBV10-3 and J usage is TRBJ2-1; 13 positions agree with TRBD2. The clonotype comes from a woman aged 25 to 39 in good health. Written as DNA, the CDR3 is TGTGCCATCAGGGAACTAGCGGGGGGGCCCCCGGGGGAGCAGTTCTTC. It translates to CAIRELAGGPPGEQFF.